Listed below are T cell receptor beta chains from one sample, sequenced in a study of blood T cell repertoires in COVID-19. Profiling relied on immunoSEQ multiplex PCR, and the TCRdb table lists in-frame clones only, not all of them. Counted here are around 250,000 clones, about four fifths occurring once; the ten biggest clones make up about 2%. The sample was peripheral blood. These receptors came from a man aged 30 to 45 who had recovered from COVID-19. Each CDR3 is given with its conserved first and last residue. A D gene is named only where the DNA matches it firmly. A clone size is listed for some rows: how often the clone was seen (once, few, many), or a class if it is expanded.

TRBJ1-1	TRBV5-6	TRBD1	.	CASSPRDRWVTEAFF	TGTGCCAGCAGCCCGCGGGACAGGTGGGTCACTGAAGCTTTCTTT
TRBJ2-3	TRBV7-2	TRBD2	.	CASSQGTSGGARNTQYF	TGTGCCAGCAGCCAAGGGACTAGCGGGGGGGCACGAAATACGCAGTATTTT
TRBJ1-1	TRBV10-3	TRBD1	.	CAISELTGWNTEAFF	TGTGCCATCAGTGAGTTGACAGGGTGGAACACTGAAGCTTTCTTT
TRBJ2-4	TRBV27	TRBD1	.	CASAPPGTGIKNIQYF	TGTGCCAGCGCACCTCCTGGGACAGGAATCAAAAACATTCAGTACTTC
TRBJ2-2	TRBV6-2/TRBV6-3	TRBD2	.	CASSSTSGVDTGELFF	TGTGCCAGCAGTTCAACTAGCGGGGTGGACACCGGGGAGCTGTTTTTT
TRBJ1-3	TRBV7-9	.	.	CASSSLLGENTIYF	TGTGCCAGCAGCTCGCTACTAGGCGAAAACACCATATATTTT
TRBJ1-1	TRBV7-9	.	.	CASSFLSDTEAFF	TGTGCCAGCAGCTTCTTATCGGACACTGAAGCTTTCTTT
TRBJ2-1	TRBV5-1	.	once	CASSLPGGAYNEQFF	TGCGCCAGCAGCTTGCCGGGGGGCGCATACAATGAGCAGTTCTTC
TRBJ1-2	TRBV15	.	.	CATSRDSLSGYTF	TGTGCCACCAGCAGAGATTCTCTCTCTGGCTACACCTTC
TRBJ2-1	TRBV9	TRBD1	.	CASSVDRGSYNEQFF	TGTGCCAGCAGCGTAGACAGGGGCTCCTACAATGAGCAGTTCTTC
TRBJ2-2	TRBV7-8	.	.	CASSQGLGGELFF	TGTGCCAGCAGTCAGGGTTTGGGCGGGGAGCTGTTTTTT
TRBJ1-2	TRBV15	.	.	CATSREGGARGYTF	TGTGCCACCAGCAGAGAGGGGGGGGCCCGCGGCTACACCTTC
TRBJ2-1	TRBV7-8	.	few	CASSSSDYNEQFF	TGTGCCAGCAGCTCCAGTGACTACAATGAGCAGTTCTTC
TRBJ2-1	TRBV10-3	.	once	CAISVRGNEQFF	TGTGCCATCAGTGTTCGGGGCAATGAGCAGTTCTTC
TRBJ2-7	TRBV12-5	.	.	CASGSDTTYEQYF	TGTGCTAGTGGTTCGGACACTACCTACGAGCAGTACTTC
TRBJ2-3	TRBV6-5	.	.	CTVKRGGAADTQYF	TGTACTGTAAAACGAGGGGGGGCAGCAGATACGCAGTATTTT
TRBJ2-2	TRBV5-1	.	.	CASSFTDRAGTGELFF	TGCGCCAGCAGTTTCACCGACAGGGCGGGGACCGGGGAGCTGTTTTTT
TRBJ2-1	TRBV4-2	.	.	CASSQEVSVNEQFF	TGTGCCAGCAGCCAAGAGGTATCAGTAAATGAGCAGTTCTTC
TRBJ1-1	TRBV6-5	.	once	CASSSNSGTEAFF	TGTGCCAGCAGTTCCAACAGCGGGACTGAAGCTTTCTTT
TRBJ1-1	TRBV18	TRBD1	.	CASSRQGGDTEAFF	TGTGCCAGCTCAAGACAGGGGGGAGACACTGAAGCTTTCTTT
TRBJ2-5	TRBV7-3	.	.	CASSLTGILGETQYF	TGTGCCAGCAGCTTAACCGGGATCCTAGGGGAGACCCAGTACTTC
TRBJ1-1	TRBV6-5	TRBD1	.	CASSYPGGTEAFF	TGTGCCAGCAGTTACCCAGGGGGAACTGAAGCTTTCTTT
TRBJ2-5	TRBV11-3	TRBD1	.	CASSFGTGGQETQYF	TGTGCCAGCAGCTTCGGGACAGGGGGCCAGGAGACCCAGTACTTC
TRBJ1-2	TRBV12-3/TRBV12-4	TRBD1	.	CASAVRGHGYTF	TGTGCCAGCGCCGTAAGGGGGCACGGCTACACCTTC
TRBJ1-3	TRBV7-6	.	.	CASSRRAGNTIYF	TGTGCCAGCAGCCGGAGGGCTGGAAACACCATATATTTT
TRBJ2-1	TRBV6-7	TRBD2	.	CASTPDPPGLAGEYNEQFF	TGTGCCAGCACCCCGGACCCCCCGGGACTAGCGGGGGAGTACAATGAGCAGTTCTTC
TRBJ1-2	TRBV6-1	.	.	CASSEGQEGLYGYTF	TGTGCCAGCAGTGAAGGACAGGAAGGATTATATGGCTACACCTTC
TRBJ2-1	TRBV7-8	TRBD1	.	CASSRDRGSYNEQFF	TGTGCCAGCAGCCGGGACAGGGGATCCTACAATGAGCAGTTCTTC
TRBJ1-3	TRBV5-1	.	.	CASSLSTSGNTIYF	TGCGCCAGCAGCTTGAGCACCTCTGGAAACACCATATATTTT
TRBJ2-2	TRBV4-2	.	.	CASSQESHAGELFF	TGTGCCAGCAGCCAAGAGTCCCATGCCGGGGAGCTGTTTTTT
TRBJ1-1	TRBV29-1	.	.	CSVVRIFTEAFF	TGCAGCGTTGTCCGTATCTTCACTGAAGCTTTCTTT
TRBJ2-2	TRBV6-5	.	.	CASKEGMGDTGELFF	TGTGCCAGCAAGGAGGGGATGGGAGACACCGGGGAGCTGTTTTTT
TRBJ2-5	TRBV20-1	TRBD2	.	CSASPAGVETQYF	TGCAGTGCTAGTCCGGCGGGGGTAGAGACCCAGTACTTC
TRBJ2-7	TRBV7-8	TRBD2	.	CASSSREASSYEQYF	TGTGCCAGCAGCTCACGGGAGGCGAGCTCCTACGAGCAGTACTTC
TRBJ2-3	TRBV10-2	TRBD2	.	CASSLGGWSTDTQYF	TGCGCCAGCTCCCTGGGGGGGTGGTCTACAGATACGCAGTATTTT
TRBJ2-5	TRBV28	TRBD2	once	CASSPGTTRETQYF	TGTGCCAGCAGTCCCGGGACTACTCGAGAGACCCAGTACTTC
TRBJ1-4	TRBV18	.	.	CASSPSTADNQNEKLFF	TGTGCCAGCTCACCATCAACAGCAGATAACCAAAACGAAAAACTGTTTTTT
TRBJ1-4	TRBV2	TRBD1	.	CASSGDRVEKLFF	TGTGCCAGCAGTGGGGACAGGGTTGAAAAACTGTTTTTT
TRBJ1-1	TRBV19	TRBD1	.	CASSKGQGGEAFF	TGTGCCAGTAGTAAGGGACAGGGTGGTGAAGCTTTCTTT
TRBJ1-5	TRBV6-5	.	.	CASSYSGLNQPQHF	TGTGCCAGCAGTTATTCAGGCCTCAATCAGCCCCAGCATTTT
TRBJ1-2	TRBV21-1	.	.	CASSKVADRTVDYTF	TGTGCCAGCAGCAAAGTAGCGGACCGCACAGTTGACTACACCTTC
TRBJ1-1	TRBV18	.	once	CASSQPERLAEAFF	TGTGCCAGCTCACAACCGGAGAGGTTGGCTGAAGCTTTCTTT
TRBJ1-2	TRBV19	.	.	CASTGENYGYTF	TGTGCCTCCACGGGGGAAAACTATGGCTACACCTTC
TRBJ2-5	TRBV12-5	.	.	CASGQGQETQYF	TGTGCTAGTGGACAGGGTCAAGAGACCCAGTACTTC
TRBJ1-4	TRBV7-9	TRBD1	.	CASSLRTRQGSKLFF	TGTGCCAGCAGCCTTCGGACCCGACAGGGGTCTAAACTGTTTTTT
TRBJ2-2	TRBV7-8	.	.	CASSSGLNTGELFF	TGTGCCAGCAGCTCCGGACTGAACACCGGGGAGCTGTTTTTT
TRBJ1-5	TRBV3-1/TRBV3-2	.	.	CASSQDSNSIEPQHF	TGTGCCAGCAGCCAAGATTCGAACAGTATCGAGCCCCAGCATTTT